This T cell receptor (beta chain) was sequenced in a study of cytomegalovirus exposure and HLA in healthy donors (dated by TCRdb to the late 2010s). General notes on the study: An earlier analysis of several hundred of the donors reported 250 to 300 Gb of sequence data and 120 million or so unique TCR beta sequences from some 180 million T cells. An early release covering roughly 640 HLA-typed donors comprised about 300 gigabases of sequencing data and around 86 million unique TCR sequences. Of the 300 to 450 genotyped donors, 81% were placed in the genetic ancestry cluster associated with self-reported Caucasian donors. The study was designed to test whether signatures of past pathogen exposure could be identified by cataloging public T cell receptors. The study used immunosequencing to profile the T cell repertoires of 666 subjects and linked those repertoires to cytomegalovirus serostatus. A separate validation cohort of roughly 120 different subjects was used in addition to the approximately 640-subject first cohort. To predict cytomegalovirus infection status, the study combined high-throughput TCR immunosequencing, statistical association of individual TCRs with disease status, and machine learning. A later analysis re-analyzed previously published TCR beta repertoires from 500 to 700 donors and added high-resolution HLA genotyping to study TCR occurrence patterns. The later analysis used no new phenotypic data to find candidate immune exposures, relying instead on TCR beta sequences and their occurrence across donors. An earlier analysis of some 500 of the donors used high-throughput TCR beta sequencing to judge whether each TCR beta V gene segment behaved as functional or pseudogenic. Donor age, sex, ethnicity and CMV serostatus were collected together with the repertoire data. In a later genetic analysis, genome-wide SNP genotypes for about three fifths of the roughly 670 donors were used, and that subset was treated as a discovery cohort. Every repertoire in the discovery cohort had been generated on one and the same sequencing platform. Both class I and class II loci were covered by HLA typing, at four-digit resolution. The number of typed donors differed by locus: roughly 629-640 for A, B, C, DRB1 and DQB1; 500 to 550 for DQA1; around 580 for DPA1; and 400 to 480 for DPB1. Several DR-DQ haplotypes were treated as single units for association and clustering because of strong linkage in the cohort. Among 300 to 500 genotyped donors of the cohort, an average of around 250,000 unique TCR beta nucleotide sequences was sequenced per donor, of which approximately 19% were non-productive.

Results and caveats for the whole study, not just this receptor: The 87-base-pair reads could not distinguish some IMGT-functional V segments, including TRBV6-2 and TRBV6-3, so those segments were excluded. While some public TCRs were present in many individuals, most TCR sequences turned up only very rarely across donors. The classifier was reported to diagnose cytomegalovirus status with high specificity and sensitivity in both the original cohort and the validation cohort. In vitro tests confirmed that three of the cytomegalovirus-associated TCR beta chains recognize cytomegalovirus antigens. Because some donors lacked HLA typing at each locus, the association tests relied only on the typed subset. The only immune exposure information available for the cohort was CMV serostatus. Compared with the approximately 600-donor mean, donors in an Asian-associated ancestry cluster had fewer N-insertions in productive TCRs, according to a later genetic analysis. A total of fewer than 200 TCR beta chains were listed by the study as associated with cytomegalovirus. A later analysis found that HLA-associated TCR beta chains were more clonally expanded and had lower generation probabilities than equally common non-associated chains. Correlated functional status among segregating V segments might be attributable to linkage disequilibrium, but an unknown experimental factor could not be ruled out. A later genetic analysis associated a missense DCLRE1C variant with V-gene and J-gene trimming of TCR beta chains, and an independent cohort replicated the association. Presence/absence analyses assumed roughly uniform sequencing depth across donors, an assumption that may not hold. According to a later analysis, parvovirus B19, influenza, CMV and Epstein-Barr virus appeared linked to several top co-occurrence clusters. A later analysis found that TCR association rates varied across HLA loci, with DRB1 alleles showing the most associated TCRs and HLA-C alleles the fewest. An earlier analysis of around 540 of the donors showed that most TCR beta V segments appeared in productive rearrangements either about 87% or about 30% of the time, which broadly matched IMGT annotations. A later analysis associated about 17,000 TCR beta sequences with specific HLA alleles at a false discovery rate of 0.05. When HLA alleles, especially DR and DQ, strongly co-occurred, attributing TCR associations to individual alleles was difficult. A later analysis found that most CMV-associated TCR beta chains appeared HLA-restricted, with HLA associations seemingly driven largely by CMV exposure. The earlier analysis of 450 to 700 of the donors excluded 15 to 20 rarely observed V segments, including chromosome 9 orphons, because counts were too low. A cluster of highly shared sequence variants was judged likely to be a technical artifact of the sequencing pipeline. A further reported finding was that TCR beta sequences accurately predicted the HLA-A and HLA-B alleles for most subjects in the first cohort. The cohort was sequenced for TCR beta chains only, and without alpha or paired-chain data the features that could be detected were limited. It was suggested by the authors that the approach could potentially be generalized to other disease states and immunological phenotypes.

The cohort comprised fewer than 700 healthy bone marrow donors. Cohort members were all nominally healthy when sampled, although unrecorded immune exposures were likely present. The donor was CMV seronegative and belonged to the group of 320 or so seronegative cohort members. A peripheral blood sample was provided by each donor, and peripheral blood mononuclear cells were used for TCR beta sequencing. Genomic DNA extraction from the blood cell samples was performed with the Qiagen DNeasy Blood Extraction Kit. The junction carries 15 bases between V and J, which are trimmed by 3 bases and 6 bases respectively. Based on the germline V gene (reference sequence), the CDR1 and CDR2 sequences are SGHNT and YYREEE. The CDR3 has 14 amino acids, counting the end cysteine and phenylalanine. Only the CDR3 portion is preserved as DNA: 42 bases, with reading frame beginning at the first base. The library was built by means of the immunoSEQ multiplex PCR assay. The multiplex PCR relied on a mix of 60 forward primers for TCR Vbeta segments and 13 reverse primers for TCR Jbeta segments. The CDR3 region of rearranged TCR beta genes was amplified from genomic DNA by a multiplex PCR assay. On the Illumina HiSeq System, the amplified TCR beta libraries were sequenced as 87-base-pair reads. Turning to the authors' computational methods: A later analysis tallied approximately 87 million unique TCR beta chains across the 610 or so repertoires, and around 9.9 million of those chains were shared by two or more donors. Raw reads were error-corrected and collapsed into unique sequences with a nearest-neighbor algorithm that merged closely related sequences to remove PCR and sequencing errors. To assign V, D and J gene segments, CDR3 sequences were aligned to IMGT reference sequences. For a sequence to be retained, a match of at least six nucleotides to both a V gene segment and a J gene segment was required. A rearrangement counted as productive if the CDR3 had no stop codons and remained in frame with V and J, and every other rearrangement counted as non-productive. CDR3 was defined by IMGT convention, running from the second conserved V-encoded cysteine to the conserved J-encoded phenylalanine. The earlier analysis of 550 to 650 of the donors excluded any sequence lacking an unambiguous match to a single V gene segment. An earlier analysis of a few hundred of the donors called V segments functional above 56.7% productive rearrangements and segregating when the between-donor standard deviation exceeded 5%. To diagnose cytomegalovirus status from the catalog of TCR beta chain sequences, a statistical classification framework was built. A later analysis assigned V and J genes by comparing TCR nucleotide sequences with IMGT/GENE-DB human TR gene sequences. The TCRdist pipeline was used in a later analysis to assign CDR3 sequences and most-parsimonious VDJ recombination scenarios. In a later analysis, each TCR beta chain was defined by its CDR3 amino acid sequence together with its V-gene family, and reads without a unique V-gene family were excluded. A later analysis removed over 500 highly shared, low-generation-probability nucleotide sequences to deal with suspected cross-contamination and a sequencing artifact. A later analysis calculated a clonal expansion index for each public chain from normalized within-repertoire ranks of inferred template counts. A later analysis computed generation probabilities with a VDJ recombination model fitted to out-of-frame rearrangements, and checked the results against IGoR. Hypergeometric tests were used in a later analysis to score TCR-TCR, TCR-HLA and TCR-CMV co-occurrence, with a repertoire-size bias correction applied to the TCR pairs. In a later analysis, false discovery rates were estimated by permuting HLA or CMV assignments 20 times. In a later analysis, co-occurring TCRs were grouped using DBSCAN, with TCRdist sequence similarity added in when clustering inside HLA-allele-positive subsets. Co-occurrence clustering excluded repertoires with fewer than 30,000 or more than 120,000 public chains, plus five with anomalous nucleotide sharing. TCRdb carries this immuneACCESS record with in-frame sequences only. Its versions omit some clonotypes, under half of them owing to an unresolved V gene in the studies checked, with the rest unexplained. That table furnishes V, J and clone size, whereas the DNA furnished D and trimming. The sample table shows 150,000 to 200,000 clones, and 80% are seen once. Around 1.9% of the sample is held by the ten biggest clonotypes.

With respect to this clone: Its antigen has not been determined. Base qualities were left out, and no much larger clone turns up one base away.

The chain joins TRBV5-4 to TRBJ1-2; a weak D assignment points to TRBD1 (6 bases agree). Sequencing was performed on PBMCs. The source of this sequence is a woman in her twenties or thirties in good health and CMV-seronegative. The CDR3 in this case is CASSSAGGVDGYTF. The nucleotide sequence reads as follows: TGTGCCAGCAGCTCCGCGGGGGGCGTCGATGGCTACACCTTC.